This paragraph covers one T cell receptor (beta chain) sequence. These data are taken from a study of blood T cell repertoires in COVID-19. Overall study context: Spain, Italy and the United States supplied samples that represented acute and convalescent COVID-19. T cells, B-cell-depleted T cells, or PBMCs supplied cDNA or gDNA.

As handled by the study authors: By means of reference gene primer amplification, nucleated cell counts were estimated. Method: immunoSEQ multiplex PCR; TCRdb's copy keeps in-frame clones and lacks some. That table gives V, J and clone size, and the DNA gave D and trimming. The sample yields a few hundred thousand clones, 75% to 85% seen once. CDR1 is KGHDR and CDR2 is SFDVKD in the germline V gene. V was cut by 1 base and J by 6 bases, with 9 bases left in between. The CDR3 sequence is 14 residues long. V usage is TRBV24-1 and J usage is TRBJ1-5; D is undetermined. The sequenced material came from peripheral blood. This receptor was obtained from a woman aged 45-59 years with acute or convalescent COVID-19. CDR3 nucleotide sequence: TGTGCCACCAGTGATTTCCTGGGCTCTCAGCCCCAGCATTTT. It specifies CATSDFLGSQPQHF.